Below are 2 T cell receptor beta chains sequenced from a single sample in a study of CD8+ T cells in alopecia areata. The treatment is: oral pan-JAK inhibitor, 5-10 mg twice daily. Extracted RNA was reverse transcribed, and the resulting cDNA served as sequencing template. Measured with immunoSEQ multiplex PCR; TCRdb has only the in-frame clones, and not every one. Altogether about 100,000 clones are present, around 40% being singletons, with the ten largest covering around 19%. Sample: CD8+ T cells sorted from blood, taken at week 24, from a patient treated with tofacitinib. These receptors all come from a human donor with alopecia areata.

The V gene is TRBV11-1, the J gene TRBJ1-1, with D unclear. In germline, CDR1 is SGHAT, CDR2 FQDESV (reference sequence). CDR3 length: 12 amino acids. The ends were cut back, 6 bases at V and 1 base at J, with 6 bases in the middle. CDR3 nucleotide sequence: TGTGCCAGCAGTTGGAAGAACACTGAAGCTTTCTTT. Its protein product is CASSWKNTEAFF. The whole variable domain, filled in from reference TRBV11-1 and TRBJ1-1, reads EAEVAQSPRYKITEKSQAVAFWCDPISGHATLYWYRQILGQGPELLVQFQDESVVDDSQLPKDRFSAERLKGVDSTLKIQPAELGDSAMYLCASSWKNTEAFFGQGTRLTVV.

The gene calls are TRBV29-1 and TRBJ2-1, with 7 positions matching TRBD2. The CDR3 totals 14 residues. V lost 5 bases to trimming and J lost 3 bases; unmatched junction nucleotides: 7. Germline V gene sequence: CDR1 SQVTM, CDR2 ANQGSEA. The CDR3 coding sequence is TGCAGCGTTCCCCGGGGGAGGGGCTACAATGAGCAGTTCTTC. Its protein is CSVPRGRGYNEQFF.